The 10 T cell receptor beta chains reported below all come from one sample, sequenced in a study of blood T cell repertoires in COVID-19 (dated by TCRdb to about 2020). The library was built by means of the immunoSEQ multiplex PCR assay. Imported from immuneACCESS, the table was reduced by TCRdb to in-frame sequences with V and J called. These copies leave out some clones; in studies compared against another copy, an unresolved V gene accounts for under half, and the cause of the remainder is not known. The sample records hundreds of thousands of clones, 65% to 90% of which are singletons. In total, the top ten clones hold about an eighth of the sample. The material sequenced was peripheral blood. Every receptor here comes from a woman between 70 and 85 years old with COVID-19, enrolled during active disease.

The chain is built from TRBV30 and TRBJ1-3, with D hard to call. The CDR3 is 13 residues long. CDR1 is GTSNPN and CDR2 is SVGIG in the germline V gene (reference sequence). The ends were cut back, 4 bases at V and 3 bases at J, with 10 bases in the middle. CDR3 sequence: CAWTAWHGNTIYF. CDR3 DNA sequence: TGTGCCTGGACCGCTTGGCATGGAAACACCATATATTTT. The variable domain in full, with the rest retrieved from reference TRBV30 and TRBJ1-3, is SQTIHQWPATLVQPVGSPLSLECTVEGTSNPNLYWYRQAAGRGLQLLFYSVGIGQISSEVPQNLSASRPQDRQFILSSKKLLLSDSGFYLCAWTAWHGNTIYFGEGSWLTVV.

CDR3 sequence: CASKPFSGAGEQFF. The CDR3 DNA is TGTGCCAGCAAGCCTTTTTCGGGCGCGGGCGAGCAGTTCTTC. This rearrangement joins TRBV6-5 to TRBJ2-1; possibly TRBD2 for D (5 bases). The CDR3 is 14 amino acids. Germline V gives CDR1 MNHEY, CDR2 SVGAGI. The ends were cut back, 7 bases at V and 10 bases at J, with 20 bases in the middle.

The V call is TRBV19, the J call TRBJ1-6, with 7 bases identical to TRBD1. Germline CDR1 is LNHDA and CDR2 is SQIVND (reference sequence). The CDR3 covers 15 residues. The J segment lost 3 bases and the V segment lost 8 bases, leaving 7 bases of the junction unmatched. CDR3 coding DNA: TGTGCCAGTGAAGACGGGGACAGCTATAATTCACCCCTCCACTTT. It encodes CASEDGDSYNSPLHF.

The chain carries TRBV12-5 and TRBJ1-2, with no clear D. The CDR3 loop spans 15 amino acids. Per the germline V gene, CDR1 is LGHNT and CDR2 is FRNRAP. V lost 1 base and J 0 bases, leaving 9 bases between the germline ends. CDR3 sequence: CASGLADLANYGYTF. For the CDR3, the DNA is TGTGCTAGTGGTTTGGCCGACTTAGCTAACTATGGCTACACCTTC.

The chain's CDR3 is CASSLSASGGPLTDTQYF. The CDR3 region has the DNA TGCGCCAGCAGCTTGTCCGCTAGCGGGGGGCCTCTCACAGATACGCAGTATTTT. The chain links TRBV5-1 to TRBJ2-3; 11 bases are a match to TRBD2. Trimming cost V 1 base and J 2 bases; bases outside gene matches: 9. This CDR3 has 18 amino acids. Germline V CDR1 and CDR2: SGHRS, YFSETQ.

J is TRBJ2-7 and V is TRBV11-2, with 9 bases fitting TRBD1. Germline-derived CDR1 and CDR2 are SGHAT and FQNNGV. The CDR3 extends over 14 amino acids. V gave up 1 base and J gave up 3 bases; unmatched junction bases: 1. The CDR3 nucleotides read TGTGCCAGCAGCTTAGCGGGACAGGGCTACGAGCAGTACTTC. Its translation is CASSLAGQGYEQYF.

The V call is TRBV21-1, the J call TRBJ2-1; the table's TRBD2 call for D was not verified on the DNA. TRBV21-1 is labeled a pseudogene. This CDR3 spans 15 amino acids. The CDR3 DNA reads as TGTGCCAGCAGCCCAAGGACTAGCGGGGGCGGTGAGCAGTTCTTC. The encoded protein is CASSPRTSGGGEQFF.

V and J are TRBV6-5 and TRBJ2-3, with 9 bases that match TRBD2. V shed 9 bases, J shed 2 bases, and the junction held 6 bases outside the gene matches. This CDR3 spans 14 amino acids. Germline V CDR1 and CDR2: MNHEY, SVGAGI. DNA for the CDR3: TGTGCCAGACAGCAGCGGGAGGCCACAGATACGCAGTATTTT. It is translated as CARQQREATDTQYF.

The V call is TRBV5-1, the J call TRBJ1-2, with 8 bases that match TRBD1. Germline V CDR1 and CDR2: SGHRS, YFSETQ. This CDR3 is 14 amino acids long. V gave up 0 bases and J gave up 7 bases; unmatched junction bases: 5. CDR3 residues: CASSLAGGELGYTF. As DNA, the CDR3 is TGCGCCAGCAGCTTGGCAGGGGGCGAGCTTGGCTACACCTTC.

In its sample, this clone was seen once. The J gene is TRBJ1-1, the V gene TRBV6-5; unclear D gene. CDR1 is MNHEY, CDR2 SVGAGI, per germline. CDR3 length equals 13 residues. The ends were cut back, 10 bases at V and 0 bases at J, with 12 bases in the middle. DNA for the CDR3: TGTGCCACCCTGACTACGGTGAACACTGAAGCTTTCTTT. Protein sequence: CATLTTVNTEAFF.